The present T cell receptor beta chain was sequenced within a study of T cells in localized non-small cell lung cancer (dated by TCRdb to 2019 to 2021). Turning to the overall study: Comparing tumors with uninvolved tumor-adjacent lungs, the study looked at the T cell repertoires of hundreds of patients with early-stage NSCLC. Of the NSCLC patients, approximately 130 were male and 85 to 110 were female, and the mean age was roughly 61 years. The cohort was made up of approximately 250 treatment-naive NSCLC patients whose localized lung tumors had been resected. The investigation overall reported the following: The highest T cell clonality was observed in uninvolved tumor-adjacent lung, where clonality exceeded that of tumor, suggesting that antigenic responses were more focused in uninvolved tumor-adjacent lung. Because the study design was exploratory, TCR variables were selected using unadjusted p-values without false-discovery rate correction. Because multi-region tumor sequencing was not done, intratumor heterogeneity could not be ruled out. Of the top 100 tumor clones, a median of roughly 56 were detected in paired uninvolved adjacent lung; approximately 30 were also among that lung's top 100. Higher T cell density in blood was associated with longer overall survival, whereas higher clonality in adjacent lung was associated with shorter survival.

CDR1 and CDR2 were assigned from the germline V gene as SGHTA and FQGTGA. Trimming removed 8 bases from V and 7 bases from J; the gene matches leave 4 bases unexplained. CDR3 length: 12 amino acids, cysteine to phenylalanine. Only CDR3 DNA remains: 36 bases, in frame from the first base. At diagnosis, peripheral blood, uninvolved tumor-adjacent lung and tumor were collected and stored as a combination of fresh-frozen and FFPE material. For TCR repertoire profiling, the blood samples were analyzed as peripheral blood mononuclear cells. Details on this clone: Its antigen remains unidentified. Base qualities were left out, and no much larger clone turns up one base away.

The immunoSEQ Assay was used to sequence TCR beta CDR3 regions from DNA. Per the source publication's procedure: T cell density was computed as TCR beta template counts normalized to usable DNA estimated by amplifying housekeeping genes. Using the preseqR package, richness was estimated by extrapolating to 120,000 templates for tissue samples and 400,000 templates for PBMC samples. Clonality was calculated as one minus Pielou's evenness. Tissue-enriched TCRs were identified through differential abundance testing performed on productive amino-acid clonotypes, with a minimum total count of 5 and an alpha of 0.1. Repertoire overlap between compartments was quantified with the Jaccard Index and Morisita Overlap Index. GLIPH grouped TCR beta CDR3s together with public tetramer-defined viral CDR3s, and a viral motif had to include at least three viral sequences and also show V-gene enrichment. Drawn from immuneACCESS, this table holds only the in-frame rearrangements with V and J called that TCRdb kept. Clones are partly lost; checked studies trace under half to an unresolved V gene and leave the rest unexplained. The DNA gave D and trimming, while V, J and clone size come from that table. The sample yields more than 25,000 clones; about 91% were counted once. Under 6% of the sample is taken by the ten largest.

Sequenced here: PBMCs, sampled before any cancer treatment. Recombination joined TRBV7-3 with TRBJ1-1, and TRBD1 matches 10 of the central bases. The sequence came from a man aged 40-75 years with stage II lung adenocarcinoma. The DNA sequence is TGTGCCAGCGCAGGACAGGGGGGTGAAGCTTTCTTT. The translation is CASAGQGGEAFF. The entire variable domain, with the stretches around the CDR3 drawn from the reference TRBV7-3 and TRBJ1-1 proteins, is GAGVSQTPSNKVTEKGKYVELRCDPISGHTALYWYRQSLGQGPEFLIYFQGTGAADDSGLPNDRFFAVRPEGSVSTLKIQRTERGDSAVYLCASAGQGGEAFFGQGTRLTVV.